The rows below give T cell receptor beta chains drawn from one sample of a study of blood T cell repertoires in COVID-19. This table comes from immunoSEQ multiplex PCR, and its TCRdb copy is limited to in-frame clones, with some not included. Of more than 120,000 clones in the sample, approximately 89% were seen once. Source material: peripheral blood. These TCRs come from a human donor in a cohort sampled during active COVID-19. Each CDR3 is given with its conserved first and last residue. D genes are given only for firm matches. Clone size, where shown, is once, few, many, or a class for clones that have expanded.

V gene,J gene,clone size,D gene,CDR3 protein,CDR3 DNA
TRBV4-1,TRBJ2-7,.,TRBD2,CASSQTSLGGYEQYF,TGCGCCAGCAGCCAGACTAGTCTGGGGGGGTACGAGCAGTACTTC
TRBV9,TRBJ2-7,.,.,CASSVEDSGDDEQYF,TGTGCCAGCAGCGTAGAGGATAGCGGAGACGACGAGCAGTACTTC
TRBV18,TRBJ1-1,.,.,CASSPTLDSLNTEAFF,TGTGCCAGCTCACCCACCCTAGACAGCCTGAACACTGAAGCTTTCTTT
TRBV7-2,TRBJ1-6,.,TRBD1,CASSSRRTGGNSPLHF,TGTGCCAGCAGCTCCCGAAGGACAGGGGGGAATTCACCCCTCCACTTT
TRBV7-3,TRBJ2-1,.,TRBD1,CASSLLIRTGDEQFF,TGTGCCAGCAGCTTACTAATAAGGACAGGGGATGAGCAGTTCTTC
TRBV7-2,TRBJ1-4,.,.,CASSTPGDGKLFF,TGTGCCAGCAGCACTCCGGGGGACGGAAAACTGTTTTTT
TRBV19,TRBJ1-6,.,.,CASRGRGIDYSPLHF,TGTGCCAGTAGAGGCCGGGGAATAGATTACTCACCCCTCCACTTT
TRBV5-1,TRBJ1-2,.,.,CASSLDQGIDYGYTF,TGCGCCAGCAGCTTGGATCAGGGTATCGACTATGGCTACACCTTC
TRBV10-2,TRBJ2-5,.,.,CASRDSGQSSRETQYF,TGCGCCAGCCGTGACTCCGGACAGTCTTCTCGGGAGACCCAGTACTTC
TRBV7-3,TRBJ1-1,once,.,CASSFSVNTEAFF,TGTGCCAGCAGCTTTAGTGTGAACACTGAAGCTTTCTTT
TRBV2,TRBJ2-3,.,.,CASSPGGRETDTQYF,TGTGCCAGCAGCCCGGGGGGCCGGGAGACAGATACGCAGTATTTT
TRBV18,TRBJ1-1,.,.,CASSPGGDTEAFF,TGTGCCAGCTCACCCGGGGGGGACACTGAAGCTTTCTTT
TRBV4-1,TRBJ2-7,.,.,CASSQLKSEQYF,TGCGCCAGCAGCCAATTAAAATCCGAGCAGTACTTC
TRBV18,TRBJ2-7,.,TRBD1,CASSQFPPGQAAYEQYF,TGTGCCAGCTCACAATTTCCTCCGGGACAGGCCGCCTACGAGCAGTACTTC
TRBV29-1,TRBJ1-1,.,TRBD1,CSVEVTGGAEAFF,TGCAGCGTTGAGGTAACAGGGGGGGCTGAAGCTTTCTTT
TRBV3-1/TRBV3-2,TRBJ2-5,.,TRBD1,CASSSTQGVQETQYF,TGTGCCAGCAGCTCGACTCAGGGGGTCCAAGAGACCCAGTACTTC
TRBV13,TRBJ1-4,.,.,CASSPLGGGGKKLFF,TGTGCCAGCAGCCCGCTGGGCGGCGGGGGTAAAAAACTGTTTTTT
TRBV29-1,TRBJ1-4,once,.,CSASPGFREKLFF,TGCAGCGCGTCCCCGGGGTTTCGAGAAAAACTGTTTTTT
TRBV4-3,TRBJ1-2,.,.,CASSQDSQGLTF,TGCGCCAGCAGCCAAGATTCGCAGGGTCTGACCTTC
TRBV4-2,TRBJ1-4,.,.,CASSPFQGTGGTNEKLFF,TGTGCCAGCAGTCCCTTTCAAGGGACCGGGGGGACTAATGAAAAACTGTTTTTT
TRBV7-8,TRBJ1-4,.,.,CASSPRAGLAGEKLFF,TGTGCCAGCAGCCCGCGGGCGGGCTTGGCAGGAGAAAAACTGTTTTTT
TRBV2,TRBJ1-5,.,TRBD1,CASSTDRGQPQHF,TGTGCCAGCAGTACAGACAGGGGACAGCCCCAGCATTTT
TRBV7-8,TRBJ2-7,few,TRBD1,CASSWDRRSYEQYF,TGTGCCAGCAGTTGGGACAGGCGATCCTACGAGCAGTACTTC
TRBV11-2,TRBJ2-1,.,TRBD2,CASSSSGTRGNEQFF,TGTGCCAGCAGCTCATCCGGGACTAGGGGGAATGAGCAGTTCTTC